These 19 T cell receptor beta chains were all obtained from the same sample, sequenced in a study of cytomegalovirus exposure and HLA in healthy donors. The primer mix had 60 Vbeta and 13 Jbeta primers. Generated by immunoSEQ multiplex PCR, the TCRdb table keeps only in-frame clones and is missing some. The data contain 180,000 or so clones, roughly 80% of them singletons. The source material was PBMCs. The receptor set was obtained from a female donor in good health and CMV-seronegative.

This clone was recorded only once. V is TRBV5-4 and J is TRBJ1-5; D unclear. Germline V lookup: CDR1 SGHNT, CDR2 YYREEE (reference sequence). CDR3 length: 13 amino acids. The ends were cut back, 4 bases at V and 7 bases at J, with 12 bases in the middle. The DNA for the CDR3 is TGTGCCAGCAGCCCCGAAGGAGGCCAGCCCCAGCATTTT. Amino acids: CASSPEGGQPQHF. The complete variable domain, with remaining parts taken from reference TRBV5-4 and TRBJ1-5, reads ETGVTQSPTHLIKTRGQQVTLRCSSQSGHNTVSWYQQALGQGPQFIFQYYREEENGRGNFPPRFSGLQFPNYSSELNVNALELDDSALYLCASSPEGGQPQHFGDGTRLSIL.

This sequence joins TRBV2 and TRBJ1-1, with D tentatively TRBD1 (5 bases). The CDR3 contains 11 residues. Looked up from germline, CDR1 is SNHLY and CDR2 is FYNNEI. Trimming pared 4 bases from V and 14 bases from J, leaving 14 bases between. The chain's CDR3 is CASSVQGLSFF. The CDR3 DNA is TGTGCCAGCAGTGTTCAGGGTCTGTCGTTCTTT.

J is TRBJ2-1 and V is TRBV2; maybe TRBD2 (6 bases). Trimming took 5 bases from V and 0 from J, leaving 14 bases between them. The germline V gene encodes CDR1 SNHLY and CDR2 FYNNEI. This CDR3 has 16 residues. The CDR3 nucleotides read TGTGCCAGCAGTCCCGAGCTGCGGGACTCCTACAATGAGCAGTTCTTC. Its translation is CASSPELRDSYNEQFF. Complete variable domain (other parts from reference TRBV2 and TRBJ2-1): EPEVTQTPSHQVTQMGQEVILRCVPISNHLYFYWYRQILGQKVEFLVSFYNNEISEKSEIFDDQFSVERPDGSNFTLKIRSTKLEDSAMYFCASSPELRDSYNEQFFGPGTRLTVL.

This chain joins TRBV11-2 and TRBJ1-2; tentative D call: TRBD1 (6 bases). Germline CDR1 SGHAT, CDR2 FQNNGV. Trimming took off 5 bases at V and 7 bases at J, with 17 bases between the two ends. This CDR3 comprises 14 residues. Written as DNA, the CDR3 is TGTGCCAGCAGCCTCGCAGGGGCGGCTGGTGGCTACACCTTC. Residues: CASSLAGAAGGYTF.

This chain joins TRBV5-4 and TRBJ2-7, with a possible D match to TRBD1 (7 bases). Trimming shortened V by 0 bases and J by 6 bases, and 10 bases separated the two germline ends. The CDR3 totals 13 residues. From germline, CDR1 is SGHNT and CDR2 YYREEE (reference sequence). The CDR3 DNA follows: TGTGCCAGCAGCTTGGGGCAGGGGGGCGAGCAGTACTTC. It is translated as CASSLGQGGEQYF.

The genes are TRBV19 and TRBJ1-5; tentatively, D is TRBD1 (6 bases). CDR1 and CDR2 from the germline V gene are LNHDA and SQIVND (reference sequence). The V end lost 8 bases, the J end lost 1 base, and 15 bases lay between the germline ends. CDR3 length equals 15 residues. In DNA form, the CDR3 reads TGTGCCAGTGCCATATCGGACAGAAGCAATCAGCCCCAGCATTTT. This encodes CASAISDRSNQPQHF.

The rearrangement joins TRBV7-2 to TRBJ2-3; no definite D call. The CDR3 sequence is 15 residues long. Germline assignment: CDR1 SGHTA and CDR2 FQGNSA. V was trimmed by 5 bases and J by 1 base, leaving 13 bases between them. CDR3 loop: CASSPRRLGTDTQYF. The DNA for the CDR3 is TGTGCCAGCAGCCCCCGTCGACTCGGCACAGATACGCAGTATTTT. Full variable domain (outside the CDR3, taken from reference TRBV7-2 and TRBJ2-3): GAGVSQSPSNKVTEKGKDVELRCDPISGHTALYWYRQSLGQGLEFLIYFQGNSAPDKSGLPSDRFSAERTGGSVSTLTIQRTQQEDSAVYLCASSPRRLGTDTQYFGPGTRLTVL.

CDR3: CATSRDEAGAGDTQYF. CDR3 in DNA: TGTGCCACCAGCAGAGATGAGGCGGGAGCTGGAGATACGCAGTATTTT. The chain couples TRBV15 to TRBJ2-3, with 7 positions matching TRBD2. V was clipped by 0 bases and J by 5 bases; unmatched bases: 8. CDR3 size: 16 residues. Germline values: CDR1 LNHNV, CDR2 YYDKDF (reference sequence).

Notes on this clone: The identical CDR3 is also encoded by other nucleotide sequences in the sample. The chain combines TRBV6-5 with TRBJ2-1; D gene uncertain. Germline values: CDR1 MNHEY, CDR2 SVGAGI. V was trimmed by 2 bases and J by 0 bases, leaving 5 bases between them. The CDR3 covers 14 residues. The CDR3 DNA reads TGTGCCAGCAGTTACCGAGGCTCCTACAATGAGCAGTTCTTC. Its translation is CASSYRGSYNEQFF.

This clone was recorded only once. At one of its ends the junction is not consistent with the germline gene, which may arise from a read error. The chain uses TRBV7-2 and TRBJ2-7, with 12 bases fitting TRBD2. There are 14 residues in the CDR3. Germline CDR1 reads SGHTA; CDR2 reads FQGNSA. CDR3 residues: CASSLGLAGGLEDF. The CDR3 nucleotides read TGTGCCAGCAGCTTGGGACTAGCGGGTGGCTTGGAGGACTTC.

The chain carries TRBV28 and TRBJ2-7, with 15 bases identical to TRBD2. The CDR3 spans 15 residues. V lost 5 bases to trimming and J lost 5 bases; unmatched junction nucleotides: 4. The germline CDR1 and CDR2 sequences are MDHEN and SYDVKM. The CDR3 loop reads CASSQGTSGRNEQYF. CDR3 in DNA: TGTGCCAGCAGTCAGGGGACTAGCGGGAGGAACGAGCAGTACTTC.

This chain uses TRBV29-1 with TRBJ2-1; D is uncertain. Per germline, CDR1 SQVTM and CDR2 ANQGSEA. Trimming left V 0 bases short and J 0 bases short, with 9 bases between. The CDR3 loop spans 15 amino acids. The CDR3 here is CSVEDPTGSYNEQFF. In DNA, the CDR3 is TGCAGCGTTGAAGACCCCACCGGCTCCTACAATGAGCAGTTCTTC.

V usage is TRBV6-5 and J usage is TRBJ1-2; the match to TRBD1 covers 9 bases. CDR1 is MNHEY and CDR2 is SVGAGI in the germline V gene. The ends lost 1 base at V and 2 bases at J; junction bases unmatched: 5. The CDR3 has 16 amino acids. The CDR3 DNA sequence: TGTGCCAGCAGTTACTACCTGACAGGGGGGAACTATGGCTACACCTTC. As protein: CASSYYLTGGNYGYTF.

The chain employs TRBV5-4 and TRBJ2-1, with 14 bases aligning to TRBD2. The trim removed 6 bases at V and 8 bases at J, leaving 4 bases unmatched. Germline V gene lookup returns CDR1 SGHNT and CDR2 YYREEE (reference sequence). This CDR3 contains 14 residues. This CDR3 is CASMPGLAGDEQFF. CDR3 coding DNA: TGTGCCAGCATGCCGGGACTAGCGGGAGATGAGCAGTTCTTC. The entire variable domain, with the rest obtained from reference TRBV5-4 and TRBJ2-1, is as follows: ETGVTQSPTHLIKTRGQQVTLRCSSQSGHNTVSWYQQALGQGPQFIFQYYREEENGRGNFPPRFSGLQFPNYSSELNVNALELDDSALYLCASMPGLAGDEQFFGPGTRLTVL.

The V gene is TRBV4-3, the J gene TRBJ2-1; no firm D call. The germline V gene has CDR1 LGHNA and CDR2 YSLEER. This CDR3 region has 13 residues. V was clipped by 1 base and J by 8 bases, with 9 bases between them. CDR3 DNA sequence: TGCGCCAGCAGCCAAGTGTATCGGGATGAGCAGTTCTTC. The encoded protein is CASSQVYRDEQFF.

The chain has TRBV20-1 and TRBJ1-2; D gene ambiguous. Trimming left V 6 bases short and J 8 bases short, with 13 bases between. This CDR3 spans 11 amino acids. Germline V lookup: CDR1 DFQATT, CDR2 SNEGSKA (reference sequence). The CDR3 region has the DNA TGCAGTGCCCCGACGAGGTGGGGCTACACCTTC. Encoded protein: CSAPTRWGYTF.

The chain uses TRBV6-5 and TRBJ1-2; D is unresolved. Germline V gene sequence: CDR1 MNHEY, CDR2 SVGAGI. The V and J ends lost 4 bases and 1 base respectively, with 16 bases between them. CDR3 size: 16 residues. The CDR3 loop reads CASSSGREVFNYGYTF. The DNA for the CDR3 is TGTGCCAGCAGTTCAGGACGGGAAGTTTTTAACTATGGCTACACCTTC.

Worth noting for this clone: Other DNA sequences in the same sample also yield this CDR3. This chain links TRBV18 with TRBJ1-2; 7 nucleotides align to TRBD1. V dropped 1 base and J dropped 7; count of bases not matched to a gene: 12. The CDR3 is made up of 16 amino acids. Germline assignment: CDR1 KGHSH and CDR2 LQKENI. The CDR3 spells CASSPLKTGSLFGYTF. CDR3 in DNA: TGTGCCAGCTCACCACTCAAGACAGGGTCGTTGTTTGGCTACACCTTC.

In DNA form, the CDR3 reads TGTGCCAGCAGCTACGCTGGTCGGGGCTCCTACGAGCAGTACTTC. Its protein product is CASSYAGRGSYEQYF. This rearrangement joins TRBV5-5 to TRBJ2-7; D possibly corresponds to TRBD2 (5 bases). Germline V gene data show CDR1 as SGHKS and CDR2 as YYEKEE (reference sequence). CDR3 length equals 15 residues. V gave up 3 bases and J gave up 0 bases, with 13 bases separating them. Filled out from reference TRBV5-5 and TRBJ2-7, the complete variable domain reads DAGVTQSPTHLIKTRGQQVTLRCSPISGHKSVSWYQQVLGQGPQFIFQYYEKEERGRGNFPDRFSARQFPNYSSELNVNALLLGDSALYLCASSYAGRGSYEQYFGPGTRLTVT.